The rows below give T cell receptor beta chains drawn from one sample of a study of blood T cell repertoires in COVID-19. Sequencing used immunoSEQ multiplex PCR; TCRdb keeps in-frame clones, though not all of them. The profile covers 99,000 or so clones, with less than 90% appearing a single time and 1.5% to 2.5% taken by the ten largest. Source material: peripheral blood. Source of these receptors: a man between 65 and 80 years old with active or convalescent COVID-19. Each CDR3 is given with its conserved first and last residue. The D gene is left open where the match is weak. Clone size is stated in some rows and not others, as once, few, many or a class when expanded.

TGTGCCAGCAGCTTAAATTCGCGAGCGGGGGAGCTGTTTTTT	CASSLNSRAGELFF	TRBV7-3	TRBJ2-2	-	-
TGTGCCAGTGGTACTGGACAGGGGGACTCCTATGGCTACACCTTC	CASGTGQGDSYGYTF	TRBV19	TRBJ1-2	-	TRBD1
TGTGCCAGCAGTTACCGGACCAGGAGCGGTTCGGATGAGCAGTTCTTC	CASSYRTRSGSDEQFF	TRBV7-2	TRBJ2-1	-	-
TGTGCCAGCAACCTCCAAGCGGCAGGGGGCAATCAGCCCCAGCATTTT	CASNLQAAGGNQPQHF	TRBV28	TRBJ1-5	-	-
TGTGCCAGCTCACCAGAGGCCGGCCGGGATTCACCCCTCCACTTT	CASSPEAGRDSPLHF	TRBV18	TRBJ1-6	once	-
TGTGCCAGCAGCTCGCTACGCGGAGGGGCCGGAGATACGCAGTATTTT	CASSSLRGGAGDTQYF	TRBV7-9	TRBJ2-3	-	-
TGTGCCAGAAGTGAAGCGGGACAGGGATTCTTGGACTATGGCTACACCTTC	CARSEAGQGFLDYGYTF	TRBV7-5	TRBJ1-2	-	-
TGTGCCAGCAGCTTCCGACAGGGCCTGGGGTATGGCTACACCTTC	CASSFRQGLGYGYTF	TRBV7-9	TRBJ1-2	few	TRBD1
TGTGCCAGTAGCCCCCCCGGCAGGTCTCGCTACGAGCAGTACTTC	CASSPPGRSRYEQYF	TRBV19	TRBJ2-7	-	-
TGTGCCTCTATGGGGGGGCCTGCCCGGAGGAGCACAGATACGCAGTATTTT	CASMGGPARRSTDTQYF	TRBV2	TRBJ2-3	-	-
TGTGCCTGGAGAGGGGACACTGAAGCTTTCTTT	CAWRGDTEAFF	TRBV30	TRBJ1-1	-	-
TGTGCCAGCAGAGGGACAGCCACTGAAGCTTTCTTT	CASRGTATEAFF	TRBV6-5	TRBJ1-1	-	TRBD1
TGCGCCAGCAGCGATGGACAGGCCCCGCCTGAGAGCTACACCTTC	CASSDGQAPPESYTF	TRBV5-1	TRBJ1-2	-	TRBD1
TGTGCCAGCAGCCCTACGACAGGGGGGATACTCCGGGTTGAGCAGTTCTTC	CASSPTTGGILRVEQFF	TRBV4-2	TRBJ2-1	-	TRBD1
TGTGCCAGCAGCTTAAGCCCGGGACTAGCGGGGGGGCCGTTGTTCTTC	CASSLSPGLAGGPLFF	TRBV11-3	TRBJ2-1	-	TRBD2
TGTGCCAGCAGCTCCCCATCGGACGGCCTTTTTTTTTGGGAGGGCTTC	CASSSPSDGLFFWEGF	TRBV6-2/TRBV6-3	TRBJ2-4	-	TRBD2
TGCGCCAGCAGCTCAAACACAGATACGCAGTATTTT	CASSSNTDTQYF	TRBV5-1	TRBJ2-3	-	-
TGTGCCAGCAGCCGACAGTCTGATACGCAGTATTTT	CASSRQSDTQYF	TRBV6-6	TRBJ2-3	-	-
TGTGCCAGCAGTTTAGGTGGACAGGGGAATGAAAAACTGTTTTTT	CASSLGGQGNEKLFF	TRBV28	TRBJ1-4	-	TRBD1
TGTGCCAGCTCACCGAGGACAGACAACTCCGTCTTACATTTT	CASSPRTDNSVLHF	TRBV18	TRBJ1-5	-	-
TGTGCCAGCAGGGGACAGGGGAACTACGAGCAGTACTTC	CASRGQGNYEQYF	TRBV6-5	TRBJ2-7	few	TRBD1
TGTGCCACCAGTGATTCCCGCCAGGGGAGTGGGGACATTCAGTACTTC	CATSDSRQGSGDIQYF	TRBV24-1	TRBJ2-4	-	-
TGTGCCAGCAGCGCCACAGGGGTTTCGTACAATGAGCAGTTCTTC	CASSATGVSYNEQFF	TRBV9	TRBJ2-1	-	TRBD1
TGTGCCAGTAGTAGCTTAGCGGGGGGTACTTACAATGAGCAGTTCTTC	CASSSLAGGTYNEQFF	TRBV19	TRBJ2-1	-	TRBD2
TGTGCCAGTAGTTCCAACGTCAGGAATGAGCAGTTCTTC	CASSSNVRNEQFF	TRBV19	TRBJ2-1	-	-